Listed below are T cell receptor beta chains from one sample, sequenced in a study of shared clonotypes between healthy human individuals. TCRdb keeps only in-frame clones here, not all; method: immunoSEQ multiplex PCR. Of roughly 650,000 clones listed, more than 95% are singletons. Specimen: naive CD4+ T cells sorted from blood. Receptors were obtained from a woman in her thirties in good health. Both conserved end residues are part of each CDR3. The D gene is left open where the match is weak.

v_gene,d_gene,j_gene,CDR3nt,CDR3aa
TRBV28,TRBD2,TRBJ2-7,TGTGCCAGCAGTTTAGCGGGAGTGTTTTACGAGCAGTACTTC,CASSLAGVFYEQYF
TRBV10-3,TRBD1,TRBJ1-1,TGTGCCATCAGTGAGTCGGACAGGGGGAACACTGAAGCTTTCTTT,CAISESDRGNTEAFF
TRBV15,TRBD1,TRBJ1-1,TGTGCCACCAGCAGGGGACAGGGGAACACTGAAGCTTTCTTT,CATSRGQGNTEAFF
TRBV5-1,.,TRBJ2-1,TGCGCCAGCAGCTTGGGGCCAGGGGTCCCCGGGGAGCAGTTCTTC,CASSLGPGVPGEQFF
TRBV6-5,.,TRBJ1-5,TGTGCCAGCAGTTACTCAGTCGCCAGGCAGCAGCCCCAGCATTTT,CASSYSVARQQPQHF
TRBV5-1,.,TRBJ2-4,TGCGCCAGCAGCGTGCAGGGCGACATTCAGTACTTC,CASSVQGDIQYF
TRBV6-1,TRBD2,TRBJ2-3,TGTGCCAGCAGAGCGGGAGGGGGCACAGATACGCAGTATTTT,CASRAGGGTDTQYF
TRBV7-9,.,TRBJ2-3,TGTGCCAGCAGCAGCGGGACAGACTTACACACAGATACGCAGTATTTT,CASSSGTDLHTDTQYF
TRBV27,.,TRBJ1-5,TGTGCCAGCAGTTCACTCAGCAATCAGCCCCAGCATTTT,CASSSLSNQPQHF
TRBV9,TRBD2,TRBJ2-2,TGTGCCAGCAGCGTAAGCGGGGGAGAAACCGGGGAGCTGTTTTTT,CASSVSGGETGELFF